This T cell receptor beta chain was sequenced in a study of monozygotic twins with inflammatory bowel disease. cDNA encoding TCRalpha and TCRbeta underwent two nested PCRs of 16 and 9 cycles, each of which was followed by bead purification. TCRdb re-called the 5' RACE reads; one entry per CDR3 protein, DNA not given. In total, the table holds about 160,000 distinct CDR3 sequences. This CDR3 contains 14 residues. Per germline, CDR1 DFQATT and CDR2 SNEGSKA (reference sequence). Points on this clonotype: Its antigen is unknown.

Study-wide points: Neither one strong signal nor one clonotype associated with IBD was supported. Among IBD patients, TCRbeta diversity (inverse Simpson) was lower than in healthy co-twins.

Material: blood. This TCR was recovered from a human donor with ulcerative colitis or Crohn's disease, or a healthy co-twin of an affected twin (not recorded which). The genes are TRBV20-1 and TRBJ2-3; checking the TCRdb D call of TRBD1 is not possible without DNA. CDR3 residues: CSADQGAVADTQYF.